This T cell receptor beta chain was obtained from a study of cytomegalovirus exposure and HLA in healthy donors. Findings and limits, study-wide: Among the sequence variants, a highly shared cluster was likely an artifact of sequencing. Reportedly, diagnosis of cytomegalovirus status by the classifier showed high specificity and sensitivity.

Comments on this clone: Its specificity is unknown.

This PCR relied on a set of 60 Vbeta primers and 13 Jbeta primers. Authors' data handling: Unique TCR beta chains numbered approximately 80 million in a later analysis, with roughly 9.9 million shared. Clones were read by immunoSEQ multiplex PCR, and TCRdb kept only the in-frame ones, dropping some. The V and J calls and the clone size are those of that table, but D and trimming were determined from the DNA. The sample carries around 120,000 clones, around 76% recorded once. The specimen sequenced was PBMCs. This clonotype originated in a man in his sixties in good health and CMV-seropositive.

DNA for the CDR3: TGTGCCAGCAGCCAAGACACGCTAGCGAGGAGCTACGAGCAGTACTTC. This gives the protein CASSQDTLARSYEQYF. V and J are TRBV4-2 and TRBJ2-7; tentative D call: TRBD2 (6 bases). This CDR3 has 16 amino acids. The V and J ends lost 0 bases and 3 bases respectively, with 15 bases between them. CDR1 LGHNA and CDR2 YNFKEQ come from the germline V gene.